This T cell receptor (beta chain) was found in a study of T cells expressing NK-cell markers. Study as a whole: It was sorted CD3+CD56+NKG2C+, CD3+CD56+NKG2C- and CD3+CD56-NKG2C+ T cells that supplied the TCR beta repertoires. Notes on the study in general: There were a few donors in whom these clonotypes also led the CD3+CD56-NKG2C+ fraction.

Each CDR3 protein gets one entry in TCRdb, which reprocessed the 5' RACE reads and gives no DNA. The specimen's table records under 600,000 distinct CDR3 sequences. Concerning this clonotype itself: Its specificity is unknown.

From germline, CDR1 is MNHEY and CDR2 SVGEGT. CDR3 length: 17 residues. This chain connects TRBV6-2 or TRBV6-3 to TRBJ2-5; TCRdb's D call, TRBD2, is unchecked because there is no DNA. Input material: blood T cells: a sorted CD56 or NKG2C T cell subset, CD4+ or CD8+ T cells, or bulk PBMC T cells (not recorded which). This clonotype was sampled from a woman between 45 and 60 years old in good health. CDR3: CASALSNVAGAQKVQYF.